The 2 T cell receptor beta chains in this list originate from one sample, sequenced in a study of breast tumors, draining lymph nodes, adjacent tissues (dated by TCRdb to the mid-2010s). The library was prepared using multiplex PCR. The listed sequencing device is Illumina HiSeq 2000. Through fastp at Q25 and MiXCR, TCRdb rebuilt clones from the public reads, retaining in-frame beta chains. When rows share a CDR3 protein, they turn into one entry using the most common DNA and genes. The sample includes 20,000 to 25,000 distinct CDR3 sequences, with 50% observed a single time. Roughly 8% of the sample is in the top ten clones. Sequenced material: breast tumor tissue. The receptors were gathered from a female donor with breast cancer. Some clones in this sample may be carry-over from other donors' samples.

The chain joins TRBV5-1 to TRBJ2-3; 7 bases map to TRBD2. CDR1 and CDR2 (germline): SGHRS, YFSETQ. The CDR3 spans 15 residues. J was trimmed by 2 bases and V by 3 bases; bases with no gene match: 6. The CDR3 spells CASSSLAEFTDTQYF. CDR3 DNA sequence: TGCGCCAGCAGCTCCCTAGCGGAGTTCACAGATACGCAGTATTTT.

The sample holds many counts of this clonotype. The chain links TRBV7-6 to TRBJ2-1, with D perhaps being TRBD1 or TRBD2 (5 bases each). Germline CDR1 and CDR2: SGHVS and FNYEAQ. The CDR3 spans 15 residues. The ends were cut back, 3 bases at V and 2 bases at J, with 11 bases in the middle. The CDR3 coding sequence is TGTGCCAGCAGCTTTTTCCGGGGCCCCTACAATGAGCAGTTCTTC. Protein sequence: CASSFFRGPYNEQFF.